The 24 T cell receptor beta chains presented below share a single source sample, sequenced in a study of breast tumors, draining lymph nodes, adjacent tissues. Samples came from axillary lymph nodes draining the breast cancer. TCRdb independently ran MiXCR on the multiplex PCR reads; one entry per CDR3 protein. The sample includes around 140,000 distinct CDR3 sequences, approximately 20% of them seen just once. The sequencing sample was made of axillary lymph node tissue. These receptor sequences come from a female donor with breast cancer. Some clones in this sample may be carry-over from other donors' samples.

Points on this clonotype: One base away lies a much larger clone, so this may be a sequencing read error. V usage is TRBV19 and J usage is TRBJ2-2; 7 nucleotides agree with TRBD1. With 3 bases clipped from V and 5 bases from J, the junction kept 6 bases outside the gene matches. Per germline, CDR1 LNHDA and CDR2 SQIVND (reference sequence). The CDR3 runs to 15 residues. The CDR3: CASSMIPGGTGELFF. CDR3 DNA sequence: TGTGCCAGTAGTATGATTCCAGGGGGTACCGGGGAGCTGTTTTTT.

On this clonotype itself: The junction and the germline gene differ at one end; a read error may be behind it. This chain connects TRBV27 to TRBJ1-2; D not certain. CDR3 size: 12 residues. Germline V gene lookup returns CDR1 MNHEY and CDR2 SMNVEV (reference sequence). In nucleotides, the CDR3 is TGTGCCAGCTACCGGGGTTCTTCAGGCTGCACCTTC. Translating gives CASYRGSSGCTF.

This clonotype was counted only a few times. The CDR3 sequence: CASSQEGGKAYQETQYF. The CDR3 nucleotides read TGCGCCAGCAGCCAAGAGGGGGGTAAGGCATACCAAGAGACCCAGTACTTC. The chain joins TRBV4-1 to TRBJ2-5, with D possibly being TRBD2 (6 bases). The CDR3 has 17 residues. V was clipped by 0 bases and J by 0 bases, with 14 bases between them. Per germline, CDR1 MGHRA and CDR2 YSYEKL.

The chain combines TRBV3-1 with TRBJ2-4; 8 positions match TRBD1. The V gene end was trimmed by 4 bases and the J gene end by 2 bases; junction bases not matched to a gene: 4. The V gene's germline CDR1 is LGHDT and CDR2 YNNKEL (reference sequence). This CDR3 spans 15 amino acids. This chain's CDR3 is CASSLRQGTKNIQYF. The CDR3 coding sequence is TGTGCCAGCAGCCTACGACAGGGGACCAAAAACATTCAGTACTTC.

CDR3 protein: CASSLGGLGPYNEQFF. The CDR3 bases are TGTGCCAGCAGTTTAGGGGGGCTCGGACCCTACAATGAGCAGTTCTTC. The V call is TRBV28, the J call TRBJ2-1, with D possibly being TRBD1 or TRBD2 (6 bases each). The CDR3 runs 16 residues. V shed 2 bases and J shed 2 bases, with 13 bases lying between them. CDR1 MDHEN and CDR2 SYDVKM come from the germline V gene.

This clonotype appeared a few times. J is TRBJ1-6 and V is TRBV5-4; 7 bases align to TRBD1. This CDR3 has 17 amino acids. Germline V CDR1 and CDR2: SGHNT, YYREEE (reference sequence). V lost 0 bases to trimming and J lost 7 bases; unmatched junction nucleotides: 10. This CDR3 is CASSLAGDSLRNSPLHF. The CDR3 DNA is TGTGCCAGCAGCTTGGCCGGGGACAGCTTAAGGAATTCACCCCTCCACTTT.

In its sample, this clonotype was seen many times. V usage is TRBV10-2 and J usage is TRBJ2-1, with 14 bases that match TRBD2. V was pared by 6 bases and J by 3 bases, with 13 bases of the junction left unmatched. The CDR3 covers 19 residues. In germline, CDR1 is WSHSY, CDR2 SAAADI. The CDR3 DNA reads TGCGCCAGCAGAGGGACTAGCGGGAGAGGAGGCTTTTACTACAATGAGCAGTTCTTC. Translating it yields CASRGTSGRGGFYYNEQFF.

To note about this clonotype: This clone may be a read error of a much larger clone one base away. The gene calls are TRBV15 and TRBJ2-5, with D perhaps TRBD1 (6 bases). Trimming cost V 5 bases and J 4 bases, with 20 bases left between them. The CDR3 loop spans 16 amino acids. Germline CDR1 is LNHNV and CDR2 is YYDKDF (reference sequence). This CDR3 reads CATSGRRHGQPETQYF. CDR3 DNA sequence: TGTGCCACCAGCGGTCGCCGGCACGGACAGCCAGAGACCCAGTACTTC.

In the case of this clonotype: A much bigger clone sits one base away, suggesting this may be a read error. The chain combines TRBV5-1 with TRBJ2-1; TRBD2 matches at 9 bases. The J segment lost 13 bases and the V segment lost 4 bases, leaving 18 bases of the junction unmatched. Germline V gives CDR1 SGHRS, CDR2 YFSETQ. CDR3 length: 16 residues. CDR3 coding DNA: TGCGCCAGCAGCAAAGAAGGGACTAGCCTCTCCGGGACTCAGTTCTTC. It specifies CASSKEGTSLSGTQFF.

This clonotype was found many times. The rearrangement links TRBV10-3 to TRBJ2-5; 10 bases are a match to TRBD1. CDR3 length: 14 amino acids. Germline values: CDR1 ENHRY, CDR2 SYGVKD. Germline trimming cut 6 bases from V and 3 bases from J; bases unmatched to any gene: 4. In DNA form, the CDR3 reads TGTGCCATCAGCGCGGGACAGGGGAAAGAGACCCAGTACTTC. Its protein is CAISAGQGKETQYF.

Many counts were recorded for this clonotype. V is TRBV5-1 and J is TRBJ2-5; TRBD2 aligns across 9 bases. V lost 4 bases to trimming and J lost 2 bases; unmatched junction nucleotides: 9. Germline lookup yields CDR1 SGHRS and CDR2 YFSETQ. The CDR3 covers 16 residues. The CDR3 DNA follows: TGCGCCAGCAGCGCAGGACTAGCGCCCGCACAAGAGACCCAGTACTTC. Its translation is CASSAGLAPAQETQYF.

This clonotype was picked up many times. The chain is built from TRBV20-1 and TRBJ2-5; 7 bases map to TRBD1. Trimming cost V 7 bases and J 4 bases; bases outside gene matches: 6. Germline CDR1 is DFQATT and CDR2 is SNEGSKA (reference sequence). The CDR3 sequence is 12 residues long. Here the CDR3 reads CSVRQGSETQYF. The CDR3 DNA follows: TGCAGTGTGAGACAGGGTTCAGAGACCCAGTACTTC.

This clonotype occurred a few times. The chain has TRBV5-5 and TRBJ1-3; TRBD1 is a possible D gene (5 bases). With 2 bases removed from V and 0 bases from J, the gap between germline ends came to 9 bases. Germline V gene data show CDR1 as SGHKS and CDR2 as YYEKEE (reference sequence). The CDR3 spans 15 residues. The DNA of the CDR3 is TGTGCCAGCAGCTTATGGGACGTCTCTGGAAACACCATATATTTT. Translating gives CASSLWDVSGNTIYF. The full variable domain, with the rest looked up from reference TRBV5-5 and TRBJ1-3, is DAGVTQSPTHLIKTRGQQVTLRCSPISGHKSVSWYQQVLGQGPQFIFQYYEKEERGRGNFPDRFSARQFPNYSSELNVNALLLGDSALYLCASSLWDVSGNTIYFGEGSWLTVV.

This clonotype has at least ten counts. The genes are TRBV5-1 and TRBJ2-1, with TRBD2 as a possible D gene (5 bases). The CDR3 is made up of 15 amino acids. Germline values: CDR1 SGHRS, CDR2 YFSETQ. V lost 3 bases, J lost 5 bases, and 15 bases lay in between. The CDR3 sequence: CASSSEGASNNEQFF. CDR3 DNA: TGCGCCAGCAGCTCTGAGGGAGCCTCAAACAATGAGCAGTTCTTC.

This clonotype showed up many times. The V gene is TRBV7-8, the J gene TRBJ2-1; possibly TRBD2 for D (5 bases). V was shortened by 5 bases and J by 3 bases, with 8 bases between the two germline ends. CDR3 length equals 13 residues. Germline CDR1 and CDR2: SGHVS and FQNEAQ. CDR3 in amino acids: CASSQDFYNEQFF. The DNA for the CDR3 is TGTGCCAGCAGCCAGGACTTCTACAATGAGCAGTTCTTC.

Worth noting for this clonotype: A single base separates this from a much larger clone, so it may be a read error. The chain has TRBV18 and TRBJ2-7, with 11 positions matching TRBD1. CDR3 size: 16 residues. Germline V gene lookup returns CDR1 KGHSH and CDR2 LQKENI. The CDR3 nucleotides read TGTGCCAGCTCACAGGAGCCGGGACAGGGGGGCTACGAGCCGTACTTC. Amino acids: CASSQEPGQGGYEPYF.

Notes on this clonotype: A much more abundant neighbour one base away suggests this may be a read error. The conserved phenylalanine or tryptophan is not found at the CDR3 terminus, so this likely reflects a read error. V usage is TRBV4-1 and J usage is TRBJ1-4; perhaps TRBD1 as D (5 bases). Germline loops: CDR1 MGHRA, CDR2 YSYEKL. The CDR3 has 14 residues. V lost 0 bases, J lost 8 bases, and 10 bases lay in between. CDR3 in DNA: TGCGCCAGCAGCCAAGATTCCGCAGGGGAAAAACTGTTTTCT. It translates to CASSQDSAGEKLFS.

This clonotype was observed at least ten times. V is TRBV6-2 or TRBV6-3 and J is TRBJ2-1; TRBD2 agrees at 9 bases. The CDR3 contains 16 residues. The V gene's germline CDR1 is MNHEY and CDR2 SVGEGT. The J segment lost 3 bases and the V segment lost 0 bases, leaving 3 bases of the junction unmatched. This CDR3 reads CASSYSSGRHYNEQFF. CDR3 DNA sequence: TGTGCCAGCAGTTACTCGAGCGGGAGGCACTACAATGAGCAGTTCTTC.

This clonotype was found many times. V gene TRBV2 combines with J gene TRBJ2-1; D is unresolved. The germline V and J ends were trimmed by 8 bases and 8 bases, with 16 bases remaining between them. From germline, CDR1 is SNHLY and CDR2 FYNNEI. This CDR3 has 13 residues. The CDR3 sequence: CASGLVVFDEQFF. The CDR3 nucleotides read TGTGCCAGCGGTTTGGTAGTATTCGATGAGCAGTTCTTC.

This clonotype has at least ten counts. The chain carries TRBV11-2 and TRBJ2-3, with TRBD2 matching over 7 bases. V was clipped by 0 bases and J by 4 bases; unmatched bases: 4. Germline V CDR1 and CDR2: SGHAT, FQNNGV. This CDR3 contains 15 residues. CDR3 in amino acids: CASSLEVGGADTQYF. CDR3 in DNA: TGTGCCAGCAGCTTAGAAGTGGGAGGGGCAGATACGCAGTATTTT.

This clonotype was recorded once. This could be a read error, since a much larger clone is one nucleotide away. This chain links TRBV11-2 with TRBJ2-1; D is possibly TRBD2 (5 bases). Germline V gene sequence: CDR1 SGHAT, CDR2 FQNNGV. This CDR3 contains 14 residues. In DNA form, the CDR3 reads TGTGCCAGCAGCTACAAACCACGGGGATATGAGCAGTCCTTC. It yields the protein CASSYKPRGYEQSF.

This clonotype was seen many times. The chain joins TRBV2 to TRBJ2-1, with TRBD2 identical over 11 bases. V dropped 7 bases and J dropped 8; count of bases not matched to a gene: 10. Germline assignment: CDR1 SNHLY and CDR2 FYNNEI. CDR3 length: 15 amino acids. Here the CDR3 reads CASMRNSGRAHEQFF. DNA for the CDR3: TGTGCCAGCATGCGAAATAGCGGGAGGGCCCATGAGCAGTTCTTC.

This clonotype was observed at least ten times. The chain has TRBV11-2 and TRBJ2-7; D is possibly TRBD2 (7 bases). V shed 1 base and J shed 7 bases, with 11 bases lying between them. This CDR3 region has 13 residues. Germline V gene lookup returns CDR1 SGHAT and CDR2 FQNNGV. DNA for the CDR3: TGTGCCAGCAGCTTAGGGGGGGGCGAGGAGCAGTACTTC. Its protein is CASSLGGGEEQYF.

About this clonotype itself: The conserved phenylalanine or tryptophan normally closing the CDR3 is absent here, so this likely arose from a read error. The gene calls are TRBV6-6 and TRBJ1-5, with 9 bases aligning to TRBD1. The length of the CDR3 is 14 residues. CDR1 is MNHNY and CDR2 is SVGAGI in the germline V gene (reference sequence). With V trimmed by 3 bases and J by 6 bases, 3 bases remained unmatched. This CDR3 reads CASSYGQGSQPQHL. The CDR3 DNA reads TGTGCCAGCAGTTATGGACAGGGGTCTCAGCCCCAGCATCTT.